The 28 T cell receptor beta chains given below trace back to one sample, sequenced in a study of Tregs in tolerant kidney transplant recipients. Mixed chimerism was transient after nonmyeloablative marrow transplants from related graft donors. Sequencing was performed with immunoSEQ multiplex PCR; in TCRdb, only in-frame clones are kept and a portion is missing. The top ten hold roughly 15% of the sample, which has approximately 50,000 clones, about nine tenths seen once. Sequences were derived from CD8+ T cells from blood (PBMCs), sampled 24 months after the transplant. These TCRs come from a human patient who received a combined kidney and bone marrow transplant. Some T cells may be graft donor cells.

This clone was found once. The V gene is TRBV27, the J gene TRBJ2-1, with a weak D call TRBD2 (6 bases). The CDR3 has 15 residues. The germline V gene encodes CDR1 MNHEY and CDR2 SMNVEV (reference sequence). V was shortened by 8 bases and J by 9 bases, with 23 bases between the two germline ends. The CDR3 protein is CASRGLFGTPGEQFF. The CDR3 DNA is TGTGCCAGCCGAGGACTATTCGGCACCCCGGGTGAGCAGTTCTTC.

The CDR3, as DNA: TGTGCCAGTAGTATGATGGCCGGGTCCGACAATGAGCAGTTCTTC. It specifies CASSMMAGSDNEQFF. The V gene is TRBV19, the J gene TRBJ2-1; D not certain. The CDR3 sequence is 15 residues long. Trimming removed 3 bases at V and 5 bases at J, with 14 bases between. Germline assignment: CDR1 LNHDA and CDR2 SQIVND (reference sequence).

V gene TRBV7-9 combines with J gene TRBJ2-1, with 9 bases aligning to TRBD1. The CDR3 runs to 14 residues. The ends lost 3 bases at V and 8 bases at J; junction bases unmatched: 5. CDR1 SEHNR and CDR2 FQNEAQ come from the germline V gene (reference sequence). The CDR3, as DNA: TGTGCCAGCAGCTTCGGGACAGGGTGGGATGAGCAGTTCTTC. It codes for CASSFGTGWDEQFF.

The rearrangement joins TRBV23-1 to TRBJ2-5, with 8 bases that match TRBD1. TRBV23-1 is an ORF, with its function uncertain. Losses at the gene ends were 0 bases for V and 2 bases for J; bases not matched to a gene: 5. The CDR3 is 16 amino acids. The chain's CDR3 is CASSQSGQGWQETQYF. In nucleotides, the CDR3 is TGCGCCAGCAGTCAATCTGGACAGGGCTGGCAAGAGACCCAGTACTTC.

The chain has TRBV5-1 and TRBJ1-5; D gene unclear. This CDR3 has 9 amino acids. Per germline, CDR1 SGHRS and CDR2 YFSETQ. V was clipped by 10 bases and J by 7 bases, with 6 bases between them. As DNA, the CDR3 is TGCGCCGGAGTCCAGCCCCAGCATTTT. It codes for CAGVQPQHF.

The chain has TRBV6-1 and TRBJ1-1; TRBD1 agrees at 9 bases. The germline gives CDR1 MNHNS, CDR2 SASEGT. The CDR3 is 14 residues long. V shed 7 bases, J shed 4 bases, and the junction held 7 bases outside the gene matches. The CDR3 loop reads CASNYRGLATEAFF. In DNA, the CDR3 is TGTGCCAGCAATTACAGGGGGCTAGCCACTGAAGCTTTCTTT.

CDR3 DNA: TGTGCCAGCAGCCTCGGGACAGGAAGTAGCGGCTACACCTTC. It encodes CASSLGTGSSGYTF. This chain connects TRBV7-8 to TRBJ1-2; 8 nucleotides line up with TRBD1. Germline V gene data show CDR1 as SGHVS and CDR2 as FQNEAQ. After removal of 5 bases from V and 8 bases from J, the junction contained 10 bases not matched to a gene. CDR3 length: 14 amino acids. The whole variable domain, filled in from reference TRBV7-8 and TRBJ1-2, reads GAGVSQSPRYKVAKRGQDVALRCDPISGHVSLFWYQQALGQGPEFLTYFQNEAQLDKSGLPSDRFFAERPEGSVSTLKIQRTQQEDSAVYLCASSLGTGSSGYTFGSGTRLTVV.

The chain has TRBV5-6 and TRBJ2-1; 8 nucleotides agree with TRBD2. V dropped 0 bases and J dropped 2; count of bases not matched to a gene: 4. Germline V lookup: CDR1 SGHDT, CDR2 YYEEEE. CDR3 length: 16 amino acids. The CDR3: CASSLATGGAYNEQFF. In DNA form, the CDR3 reads TGTGCCAGCAGCTTGGCGACGGGGGGGGCCTACAATGAGCAGTTCTTC. Full variable domain (rest looked up from reference TRBV5-6 and TRBJ2-1): DAGVTQSPTHLIKTRGQQVTLRCSPKSGHDTVSWYQQALGQGPQFIFQYYEEEERQRGNFPDRFSGHQFPNYSSELNVNALLLGDSALYLCASSLATGGAYNEQFFGPGTRLTVL.

The gene calls are TRBV4-1 and TRBJ2-1, with TRBD2 matching over 9 bases. V lost 2 bases, J lost 2 bases, and 4 bases stayed unmatched. The CDR3 totals 16 residues. Germline V lookup: CDR1 MGHRA, CDR2 YSYEKL. The CDR3 loop reads CASSQYPSGTYNEQFF. CDR3 coding DNA: TGCGCCAGCAGCCAATATCCTAGCGGGACCTACAATGAGCAGTTCTTC.

The rearrangement links TRBV7-6 to TRBJ2-3, with D perhaps matching TRBD1 (6 bases). CDR1 and CDR2 from the germline V gene are SGHVS and FNYEAQ. This CDR3 is built from 17 residues. The germline V and J ends were trimmed by 5 bases and 2 bases, with 20 bases remaining between them. CDR3 loop: CASSQQTGAAFTDTQYF. CDR3 nucleotides: TGTGCCAGCAGCCAACAGACAGGCGCGGCCTTCACAGATACGCAGTATTTT. The entire variable domain, with the rest obtained from reference TRBV7-6 and TRBJ2-3, is as follows: GAGVSQSPRYKVTKRGQDVALRCDPISGHVSLYWYRQALGQGPEFLTYFNYEAQQDKSGLPNDRFSAERPEGSISTLTIQRTEQRDSAMYRCASSQQTGAAFTDTQYFGPGTRLTVL.

The rearrangement joins TRBV15 to TRBJ1-5; D gene ambiguous. CDR3 length equals 15 residues. CDR1 is LNHNV and CDR2 is YYDKDF in the germline V gene (reference sequence). Trimming stripped 5 bases from V and 1 base from J, with 12 bases between. The CDR3 reads CATSLAVGSNQPQHF. CDR3 in DNA: TGTGCCACCAGCCTAGCTGTGGGGAGCAATCAGCCCCAGCATTTT. Variable domain in full (rest from reference TRBV15 and TRBJ1-5): DAMVIQNPRYQVTQFGKPVTLSCSQTLNHNVMYWYQQKSSQAPKLLFHYYDKDFNNEADTPDNFQSRRPNTSFCFLDIRSPGLGDTAMYLCATSLAVGSNQPQHFGDGTRLSIL.

V gene TRBV4-3 combines with J gene TRBJ2-3, with D possibly matching TRBD2 (6 bases). In germline, CDR1 is LGHNA, CDR2 YSLEER. Trimming shortened V by 0 bases and J by 3 bases, and 13 bases separated the two germline ends. This CDR3 spans 16 amino acids. The CDR3 DNA follows: TGCGCCAGCAGCCAAGAAAGCGCGGGATTGACAGATACGCAGTATTTT. Encoded protein: CASSQESAGLTDTQYF.

This chain connects TRBV7-9 to TRBJ2-1; TRBD2 matches 8 bases. The J segment lost 5 bases and the V segment lost 2 bases, leaving 5 bases of the junction unmatched. The CDR3 is 15 amino acids. CDR1 SEHNR and CDR2 FQNEAQ come from the germline V gene (reference sequence). This chain's CDR3 is CASSLTLAGNNEQFF. The CDR3 DNA reads TGTGCCAGCAGCTTAACCCTAGCGGGCAACAATGAGCAGTTCTTC.

The CDR3 sequence: CASSPWNRAVDQPQHF. CDR3 DNA: TGTGCCAGCAGCCCTTGGAACAGGGCGGTTGATCAGCCCCAGCATTTT. The chain links TRBV27 to TRBJ1-5, with D perhaps matching TRBD1 (6 bases). Deletions cut 6 bases from V and 5 bases from J, with 20 bases between. CDR3 size: 16 residues. Germline V lookup: CDR1 MNHEY, CDR2 SMNVEV (reference sequence).

CDR3 amino acids: CASSPGQGLETQYF. CDR3 in DNA: TGTGCCAGCAGCCCGGGACAGGGGTTGGAGACCCAGTACTTC. J is TRBJ2-5 and V is TRBV4-2, with 10 bases identical to TRBD1. Losses at the gene ends were 4 bases for V and 5 bases for J; bases not matched to a gene: 4. The CDR3 sequence is 14 residues long. Germline V gives CDR1 LGHNA, CDR2 YNFKEQ.

This clone occurred once. The chain joins TRBV4-3 to TRBJ2-2, with 9 nucleotides matching TRBD1. The V and J ends lost 8 bases and 2 bases, in that order; junction bases with no gene match: 3. Looked up from germline, CDR1 is LGHNA and CDR2 is YSLEER. The CDR3 runs 14 residues. The CDR3 DNA follows: TGCGCCAGCGGGACAGGGATTAACACCGGGGAGCTGTTTTTT. Translated, it gives CASGTGINTGELFF.

V usage is TRBV5-6 and J usage is TRBJ2-4, with TRBD1 as a possible D gene (5 bases). V was clipped by 0 bases and J by 4 bases, with 11 bases between them. The CDR3 is 15 residues long. Germline lookup yields CDR1 SGHDT and CDR2 YYEEEE. The CDR3 sequence is CASSLAAGLKNIQYF. DNA for the CDR3: TGTGCCAGCAGCTTGGCGGCAGGGTTAAAAAACATTCAGTACTTC.

The chain joins TRBV6-5 to TRBJ1-5; D might be TRBD1 (5 bases). CDR3 size: 13 residues. Trimming took off 1 base at V and 7 bases at J, with 8 bases between the two ends. Germline lookup yields CDR1 MNHEY and CDR2 SVGAGI. The CDR3 nucleotides are TGTGCCAGCAGTTACTTCCAGGGACAGCCCCAGCATTTT. Its translation: CASSYFQGQPQHF.

This clone has a single count. The chain has TRBV13 and TRBJ2-5, with 7 bases that match TRBD1. Germline CDR1 and CDR2: PRHDT and FYEKMQ (reference sequence). CDR3 length: 15 amino acids. Germline trimming cut 2 bases from V and 1 base from J; bases unmatched to any gene: 4. In DNA, the CDR3 is TGTGCCAGCAGCTTATATGAGGGGGCCCAAGAGACCCAGTACTTC. This translates into CASSLYEGAQETQYF.

CDR3 bases: TGCGCCAGCAGCCAAGATCATCAGGGGGCGATAGGCGAGCAGTACTTC. As protein: CASSQDHQGAIGEQYF. The chain is built from TRBV4-3 and TRBJ2-7; 8 bases are a match to TRBD1. Per germline, CDR1 LGHNA and CDR2 YSLEER. The junction had 10 bases not matched to a gene; V was cut back by 0 bases and J by 6 bases. This CDR3 is 16 amino acids long.

V gene TRBV6-1 combines with J gene TRBJ2-7, with D unresolved. Trimming removed 0 bases from V and 3 bases from J, with 6 bases in between. The CDR3 extends over 13 amino acids. In germline, CDR1 is MNHNS, CDR2 SASEGT. The chain's CDR3 is CASSEAVNYEQYF. The DNA for the CDR3 is TGTGCCAGCAGTGAAGCTGTAAACTACGAGCAGTACTTC.

The chain carries TRBV9 and TRBJ2-3, with 8 bases lining up with TRBD1. J lost 2 bases, V lost 4 bases, and 9 bases had no gene match. The CDR3 totals 16 residues. Germline assignment: CDR1 SGDLS and CDR2 YYNGEE. DNA of the CDR3: TGTGCCAGCAGCTTAAGAGGACAGGGCCCCACAGATACGCAGTATTTT. It yields the protein CASSLRGQGPTDTQYF.

The V and J genes are TRBV7-9 and TRBJ1-4, with D hard to call. CDR1 is SEHNR, CDR2 FQNEAQ, per germline (reference sequence). Trimming took off 5 bases at V and 4 bases at J, with 14 bases between the two ends. The CDR3 sequence is 15 residues long. The CDR3 spells CASSQVGGINEKLFF. CDR3 nucleotides: TGTGCCAGCAGCCAAGTTGGAGGGATTAATGAAAAACTGTTTTTT. Looking up the rest from reference TRBV7-9 and TRBJ1-4 gives the full variable domain: DTGVSQNPRHKITKRGQNVTFRCDPISEHNRLYWYRQTLGQGPEFLTYFQNEAQLEKSRLLSDRFSAERPKGSFSTLEIQRTEQGDSAMYLCASSQVGGINEKLFFGSGTQLSVL.

The chain has TRBV19 and TRBJ1-1; unclear D gene. Germline values: CDR1 LNHDA, CDR2 SQIVND (reference sequence). The CDR3 runs 13 residues. Trimming left V 7 bases short and J 2 bases short, with 11 bases between. The CDR3: CASMTSLNTEAFF. In DNA, the CDR3 is TGTGCCAGTATGACTAGTCTCAACACTGAAGCTTTCTTT.

The chain has TRBV5-6 and TRBJ2-1; D is possibly TRBD1 (6 bases). CDR1 and CDR2 (germline): SGHDT, YYEEEE. Trimming left V 2 bases short and J 9 bases short, with 12 bases between. The CDR3 is 13 residues long. The chain's CDR3 is CASSFIGGGEQFF. For the CDR3, the DNA is TGTGCCAGCAGCTTCATAGGGGGTGGTGAGCAGTTCTTC.

V gene TRBV19 combines with J gene TRBJ2-1; TRBD2 agrees at 7 bases. The CDR3 runs to 15 residues. Trimming took 5 bases from V and 1 from J; bases not matched to a gene: 5. Germline-derived CDR1 and CDR2 are LNHDA and SQIVND (reference sequence). The CDR3 reads CASSLGGSSYNEQFF. CDR3 nucleotide sequence: TGTGCCAGTAGTTTGGGCGGGAGTTCCTACAATGAGCAGTTCTTC.

The chain carries TRBV7-6 and TRBJ2-3; TRBD2 agrees at 7 bases. The J segment lost 3 bases and the V segment lost 3 bases, leaving 6 bases of the junction unmatched. Germline V CDR1 and CDR2: SGHVS, FNYEAQ. This CDR3 is built from 15 residues. The CDR3 reads CASSFDGLVTDTQYF. CDR3 bases: TGTGCCAGCAGCTTCGATGGACTAGTAACAGATACGCAGTATTTT.

CDR3 residues: CASTIGLAYNEQFF. CDR3 DNA sequence: TGTGCCAGTACCATCGGACTAGCCTACAATGAGCAGTTCTTC. The chain employs TRBV19 and TRBJ2-1, with TRBD2 identical over 7 bases. V gave up 7 bases and J gave up 2 bases; unmatched junction bases: 5. The length of the CDR3 is 14 residues. Germline values: CDR1 LNHDA, CDR2 SQIVND (reference sequence).